What follows are 8 T cell receptor beta chains derived from one specimen sequenced in a study of early T cells in non-severe SARS-CoV-2 infection (dated by TCRdb to the early 2020s). The library was obtained by 5' RACE. For sequencing, a NextSeq 500 was employed. TCRdb reran the public reads through fastp at Q25 and MiXCR, keeping productive beta chains. Records with the same CDR3 protein are collapsed into one entry carrying the most frequent genes and DNA. Present in this sample are about 48,000 distinct CDR3 sequences, around 7.7% of which were seen just once. The biggest ten clones account for around 6.1% of the sample. Material: whole blood. These receptors were obtained from an adult who was a healthcare worker with PCR-confirmed SARS-CoV-2 infection or an uninfected control (not recorded which).

This clonotype was observed a handful of times. This chain links TRBV12-3 or TRBV12-4 with TRBJ2-7; 11 bases map to TRBD1. Trimming took 5 bases from V and 6 from J; bases not matched to a gene: 6. The CDR3 covers 14 residues. This CDR3 is CASSLGQGAREQYF. Here the CDR3 DNA reads TGTGCCAGCAGTCTAGGACAGGGGGCTCGCGAGCAGTACTTC.

The gene calls are TRBV4-1 and TRBJ2-3, with D unresolved. Germline V lookup: CDR1 MGHRA, CDR2 YSYEKL. The CDR3 is made up of 15 amino acids. V was trimmed by 3 bases and J by 2 bases, leaving 12 bases between them. CDR3 region: CASSHPAEDTDTQYF. The CDR3 DNA follows: TGCGCCAGCAGCCACCCGGCAGAGGACACAGATACGCAGTATTTT.

The genes are TRBV28 and TRBJ2-7, with a possible D match to TRBD2 (6 bases). Germline CDR1 MDHEN, CDR2 SYDVKM. The CDR3 consists of 15 residues. V was trimmed by 3 bases and J by 7 bases, leaving 19 bases between them. CDR3 sequence: CASSLAGTSLGEQYF. CDR3 DNA sequence: TGTGCCAGCAGTTTGGCGGGAACCTCCTTAGGGGAGCAGTACTTC.

This clonotype was seen at least ten times. The chain uses TRBV11-2 and TRBJ2-5; D not resolved. There are 14 residues in the CDR3. Trimming removed 0 bases at V and 5 bases at J, with 10 bases between. The germline V gene encodes CDR1 SGHAT and CDR2 FQNNGV. The CDR3 loop reads CASSLDSVTETQYF. Here the CDR3 DNA reads TGTGCCAGCAGCTTAGATTCAGTGACGGAGACCCAGTACTTC. Full variable domain (missing parts from reference TRBV11-2 and TRBJ2-5): EAGVAQSPRYKIIEKRQSVAFWCNPISGHATLYWYQQILGQGPKLLIQFQNNGVVDDSQLPKDRFSAERLKGVDSTLKIQPAKLEDSAVYLCASSLDSVTETQYFGPGTRLLVL.

This clonotype was seen at least ten times. This rearrangement joins TRBV28 to TRBJ2-1; 11 positions agree with TRBD2. V lost 6 bases and J lost 5; bases outside the gene matches: 6. The length of the CDR3 is 15 residues. The germline V gene has CDR1 MDHEN and CDR2 SYDVKM. The CDR3 nucleotides are TGTGCCAGCAGAACGACTAGCGGGGTACACAATGAGCAGTTCTTC. Its translation is CASRTTSGVHNEQFF.

The sample holds many counts of this clonotype. V gene TRBV20-1 combines with J gene TRBJ2-3, with 13 positions matching TRBD2. V lost 5 bases and J lost 2; bases outside the gene matches: 7. The CDR3 sequence is 16 residues long. Germline V lookup: CDR1 DFQATT, CDR2 SNEGSKA (reference sequence). Written as DNA, the CDR3 is TGCAGTGCTGGGGGACTAGCGGGGCGTCCCACAGATACGCAGTATTTT. Translation: CSAGGLAGRPTDTQYF.

In its sample, this clonotype was seen many times. The chain has TRBV19 and TRBJ2-7, with D perhaps given as TRBD1 or TRBD2 (5 bases each). CDR1 LNHDA and CDR2 SQIVND come from the germline V gene (reference sequence). The V and J ends lost 3 bases and 2 bases respectively, with 20 bases between them. CDR3 size: 17 residues. The CDR3 loop reads CASSIFGPGTGTYEQYF. CDR3 DNA: TGTGCCAGTAGTATTTTCGGCCCTGGGACGGGAACCTACGAGCAGTACTTC.

The chain recombines TRBV6-6 with TRBJ2-3; 8 positions agree with TRBD1. V lost 5 bases and J lost 1; bases outside the gene matches: 8. This CDR3 region has 16 residues. Per the germline V gene, CDR1 is MNHNY and CDR2 is SVGAGI (reference sequence). This CDR3 is CASSRTATGGTDTQYF. The CDR3 region has the DNA TGTGCCAGCAGTCGAACGGCGACAGGGGGCACAGATACGCAGTATTTT.